This T cell receptor beta chain was sequenced during a study of monozygotic twins with inflammatory bowel disease. With respect to this clonotype: Its antigen is still unknown.

Whole-study results and caveats: Sharing of clonotypes with others was lower in IBD patients than in healthy twins, and this was especially so with disease activity. What may have added variability to patient repertoires is that immunosuppressive treatments differed.

TCRdb re-called the 5' RACE reads and shows each CDR3 protein once, DNA omitted. The clone table shows fewer than 550,000 distinct CDR3 sequences, with the ten largest holding 2.4%. The CDR3 loop spans 15 amino acids. CDR1 and CDR2 (germline): SGHRS, YFSETQ. The TCR originated in a human donor with ulcerative colitis or Crohn's disease, or a healthy co-twin of an affected twin (not recorded which). Sequenced: blood. The V and J genes are TRBV5-1 and TRBJ1-1; TCRdb gives TRBD1 as the D gene, but with no DNA this cannot be confirmed. The CDR3 loop is CASSREAQPNTEAFF.